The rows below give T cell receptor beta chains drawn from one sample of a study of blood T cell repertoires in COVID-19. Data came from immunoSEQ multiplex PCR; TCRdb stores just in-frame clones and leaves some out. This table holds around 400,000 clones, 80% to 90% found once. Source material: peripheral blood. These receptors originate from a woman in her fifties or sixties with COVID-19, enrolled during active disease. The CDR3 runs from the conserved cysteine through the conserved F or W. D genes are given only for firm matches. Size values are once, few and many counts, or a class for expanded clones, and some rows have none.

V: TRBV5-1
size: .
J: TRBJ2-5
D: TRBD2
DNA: TGCGCCAGCAGGATTGTGACTAGCGGGGGCCAGACCCAGTACTTC
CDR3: CASRIVTSGGQTQYF

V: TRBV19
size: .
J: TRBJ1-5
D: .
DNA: TGTGCCAGTAGTATCGGGGTAAATAGCAATCAGCCCCAGCATTTT
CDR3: CASSIGVNSNQPQHF

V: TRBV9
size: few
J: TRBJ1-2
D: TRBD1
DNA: TGTGCCAGCAGCACCAACCCCGGGACAGTCTTCAATCGCTACACCTTC
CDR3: CASSTNPGTVFNRYTF

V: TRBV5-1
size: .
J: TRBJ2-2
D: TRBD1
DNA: TGCGCCAGCAGCTTAATGGACAGGGCGAACACCGGGGAGCTGTTTTTT
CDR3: CASSLMDRANTGELFF

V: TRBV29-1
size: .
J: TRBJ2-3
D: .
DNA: TGCAGCACCCCTGGGGGCAGGGAGGGAACAGATACGCAGTATTTT
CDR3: CSTPGGREGTDTQYF

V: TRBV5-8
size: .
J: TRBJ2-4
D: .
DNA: TGTGCCAGCAATCCGGCGGACACAAACATTCAGTACTTC
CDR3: CASNPADTNIQYF

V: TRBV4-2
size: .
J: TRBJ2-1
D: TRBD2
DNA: TGTGCCAGCAGCCAAGGGTATGCCGGGGGGAATGAGCAGTTCTTC
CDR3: CASSQGYAGGNEQFF

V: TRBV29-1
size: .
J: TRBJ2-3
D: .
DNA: TGCAGCGCCCGTGCACAGGTCACAGATACGCAGTATTTT
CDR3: CSARAQVTDTQYF

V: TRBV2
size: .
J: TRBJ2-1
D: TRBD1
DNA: TGTGCCAGCAAGGGACAGGGTTCCTACAATGAGCAGTTCTTC
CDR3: CASKGQGSYNEQFF

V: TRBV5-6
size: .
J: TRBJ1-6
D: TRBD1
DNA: TGTGCCAGCAGCCTACAGGGGTACTCACCCCTCCACTTT
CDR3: CASSLQGYSPLHF

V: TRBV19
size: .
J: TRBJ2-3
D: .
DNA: TGTGCCAGTAAGGACAGATATAGCACAGATACGCAGTATTTT
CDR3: CASKDRYSTDTQYF